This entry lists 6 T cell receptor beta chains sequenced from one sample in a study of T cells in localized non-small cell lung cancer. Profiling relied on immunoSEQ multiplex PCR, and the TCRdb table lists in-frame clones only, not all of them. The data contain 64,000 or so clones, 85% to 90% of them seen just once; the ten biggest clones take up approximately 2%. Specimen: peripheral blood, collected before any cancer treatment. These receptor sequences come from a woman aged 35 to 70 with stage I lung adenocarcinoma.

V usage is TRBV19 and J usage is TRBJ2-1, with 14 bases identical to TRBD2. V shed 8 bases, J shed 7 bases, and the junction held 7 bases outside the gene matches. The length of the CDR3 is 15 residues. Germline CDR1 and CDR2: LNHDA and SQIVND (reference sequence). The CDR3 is CASRRLAGGGNEQFF. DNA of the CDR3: TGTGCCAGTCGTAGACTAGCGGGAGGGGGGAATGAGCAGTTCTTC.

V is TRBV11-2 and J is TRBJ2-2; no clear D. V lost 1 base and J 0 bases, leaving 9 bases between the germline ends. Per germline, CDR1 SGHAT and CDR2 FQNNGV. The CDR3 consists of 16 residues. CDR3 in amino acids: CASSLVGPANTGELFF. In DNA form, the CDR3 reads TGTGCCAGCAGCTTAGTAGGGCCTGCGAACACCGGGGAGCTGTTTTTT.

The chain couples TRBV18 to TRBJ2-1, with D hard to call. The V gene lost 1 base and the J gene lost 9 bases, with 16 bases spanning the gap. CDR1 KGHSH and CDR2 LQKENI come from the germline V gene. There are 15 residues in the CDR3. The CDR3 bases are TGTGCCAGCTCACCACGGAACGTTGCGATCAGTGAGCAGTTCTTC. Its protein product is CASSPRNVAISEQFF.

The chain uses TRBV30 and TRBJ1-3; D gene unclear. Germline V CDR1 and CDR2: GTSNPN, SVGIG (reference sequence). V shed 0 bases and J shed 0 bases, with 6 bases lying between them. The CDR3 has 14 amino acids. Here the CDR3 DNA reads TGTGCCTGGAGTGTTCAAGGCTCTGGAAACACCATATATTTT. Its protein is CAWSVQGSGNTIYF.

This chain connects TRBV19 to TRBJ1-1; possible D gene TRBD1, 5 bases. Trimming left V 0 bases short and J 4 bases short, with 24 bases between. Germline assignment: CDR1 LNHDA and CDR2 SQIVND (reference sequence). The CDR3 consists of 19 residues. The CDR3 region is CASSIDRTTGFRASTEAFF. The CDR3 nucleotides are TGTGCCAGTAGTATAGATCGAACGACCGGGTTCAGGGCTAGCACTGAAGCTTTCTTT.

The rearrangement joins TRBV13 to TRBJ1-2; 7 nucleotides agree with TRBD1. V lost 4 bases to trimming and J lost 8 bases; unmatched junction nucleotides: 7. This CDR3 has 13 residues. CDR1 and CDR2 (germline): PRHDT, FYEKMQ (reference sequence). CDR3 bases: TGTGCCAGCAGCTCTGACAGGGAATGGGGCTACACCTTC. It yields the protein CASSSDREWGYTF.